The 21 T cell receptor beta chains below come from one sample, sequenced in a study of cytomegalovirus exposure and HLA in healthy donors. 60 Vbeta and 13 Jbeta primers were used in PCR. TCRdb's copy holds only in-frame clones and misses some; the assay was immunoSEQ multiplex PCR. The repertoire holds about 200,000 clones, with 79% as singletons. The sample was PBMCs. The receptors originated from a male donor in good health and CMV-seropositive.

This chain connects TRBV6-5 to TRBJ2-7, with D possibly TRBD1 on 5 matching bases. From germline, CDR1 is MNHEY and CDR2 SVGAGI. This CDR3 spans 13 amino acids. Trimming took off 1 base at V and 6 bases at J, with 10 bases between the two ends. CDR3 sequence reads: CASSYYTGLEQYF. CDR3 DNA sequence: TGTGCCAGCAGTTACTACACAGGTCTCGAGCAGTACTTC.

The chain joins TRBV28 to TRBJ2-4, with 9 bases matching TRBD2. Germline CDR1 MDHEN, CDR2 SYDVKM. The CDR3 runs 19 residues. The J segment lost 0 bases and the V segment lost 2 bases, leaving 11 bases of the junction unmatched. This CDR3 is CASSLQTSGFTLAKNIQYF. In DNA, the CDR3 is TGTGCCAGCAGTTTACAGACTAGCGGATTCACACTAGCCAAAAACATTCAGTACTTC.

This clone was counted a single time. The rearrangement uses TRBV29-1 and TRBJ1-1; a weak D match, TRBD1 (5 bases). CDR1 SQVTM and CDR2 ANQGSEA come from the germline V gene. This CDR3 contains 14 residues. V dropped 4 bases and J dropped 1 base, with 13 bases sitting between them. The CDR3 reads CSVVGGGGNTEAFF. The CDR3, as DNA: TGCAGCGTTGTGGGGGGGGGAGGGAACACTGAAGCTTTCTTT.

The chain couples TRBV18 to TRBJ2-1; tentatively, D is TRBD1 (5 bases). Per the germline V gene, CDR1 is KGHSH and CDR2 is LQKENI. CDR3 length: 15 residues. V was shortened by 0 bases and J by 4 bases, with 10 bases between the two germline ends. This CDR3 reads CASSPPGHVYNEQFF. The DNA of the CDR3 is TGTGCCAGCTCACCACCCGGACACGTATACAATGAGCAGTTCTTC.

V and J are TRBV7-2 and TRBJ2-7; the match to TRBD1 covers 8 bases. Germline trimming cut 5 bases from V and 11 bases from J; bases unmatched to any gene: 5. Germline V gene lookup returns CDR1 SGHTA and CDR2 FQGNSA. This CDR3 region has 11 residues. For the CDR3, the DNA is TGTGCCAGCAGCCCAGGGGGCCTGAAGTACTTC. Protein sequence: CASSPGGLKYF.

The CDR3: CASSGELSEAFF. The CDR3 DNA is TGTGCCAGCTCGGGGGAGCTCTCTGAAGCTTTCTTT. The genes are TRBV6-6 and TRBJ1-1, with D possibly TRBD1 on 5 matching bases. Germline loops: CDR1 MNHNY, CDR2 SVGAGI (reference sequence). The CDR3 contains 12 residues. Trimming took off 8 bases at V and 6 bases at J, with 13 bases between the two ends.

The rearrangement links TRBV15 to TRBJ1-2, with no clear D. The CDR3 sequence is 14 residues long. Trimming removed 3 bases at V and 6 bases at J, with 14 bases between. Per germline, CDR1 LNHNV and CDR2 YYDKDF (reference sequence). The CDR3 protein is CATSSREQLHGYTF. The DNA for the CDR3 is TGTGCCACCAGCAGCCGGGAACAGTTACATGGCTACACCTTC.

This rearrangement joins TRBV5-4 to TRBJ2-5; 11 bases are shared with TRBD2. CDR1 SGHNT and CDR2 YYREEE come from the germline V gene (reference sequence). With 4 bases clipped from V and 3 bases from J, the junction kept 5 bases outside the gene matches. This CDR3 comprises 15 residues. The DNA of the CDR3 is TGTGCCAGCAGCAACCCGGGACTAGCGGAAGAGACCCAGTACTTC. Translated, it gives CASSNPGLAEETQYF.

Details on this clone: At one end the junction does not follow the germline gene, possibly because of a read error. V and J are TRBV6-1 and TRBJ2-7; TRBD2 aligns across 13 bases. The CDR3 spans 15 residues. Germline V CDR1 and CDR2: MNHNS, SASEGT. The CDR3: CASSEARGTSGIRHF. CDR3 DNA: TGTGCCAGCAGTGAAGCAAGGGGGACTAGCGGGATTAGGCACTTC.

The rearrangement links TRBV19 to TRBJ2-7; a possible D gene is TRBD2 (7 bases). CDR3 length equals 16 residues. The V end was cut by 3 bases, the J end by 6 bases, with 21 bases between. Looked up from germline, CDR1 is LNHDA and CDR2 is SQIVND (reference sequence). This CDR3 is CASSIRPLAGAGEQYF. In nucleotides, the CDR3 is TGTGCCAGTAGTATTCGCCCTCTCGCGGGGGCAGGCGAGCAGTACTTC.

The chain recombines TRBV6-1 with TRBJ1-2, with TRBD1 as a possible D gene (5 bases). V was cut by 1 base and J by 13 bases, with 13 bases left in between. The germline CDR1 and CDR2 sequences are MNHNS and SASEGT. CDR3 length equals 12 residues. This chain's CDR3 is CASSEGGREGTF. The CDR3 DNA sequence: TGTGCCAGCAGTGAAGGGGGGAGGGAAGGCACCTTC.

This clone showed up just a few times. The CDR3 loop reads CATSSPRGLQRAFF. CDR3 DNA: TGTGCCACCAGCAGTCCCAGGGGGCTTCAACGGGCTTTCTTT. The V call is TRBV15, the J call TRBJ1-1, with 8 bases matching TRBD1. The trim removed 3 bases at V and 11 bases at J, leaving 11 bases unmatched. This CDR3 region has 14 residues. Germline V gene sequence: CDR1 LNHNV, CDR2 YYDKDF (reference sequence).

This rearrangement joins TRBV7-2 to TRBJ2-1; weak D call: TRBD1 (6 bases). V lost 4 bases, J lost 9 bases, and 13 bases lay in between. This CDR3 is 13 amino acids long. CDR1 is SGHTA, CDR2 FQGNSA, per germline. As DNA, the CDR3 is TGTGCCAGCAGCTCACAGGGTGCGCGTGAGCAGTTCTTC. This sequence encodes CASSSQGAREQFF.

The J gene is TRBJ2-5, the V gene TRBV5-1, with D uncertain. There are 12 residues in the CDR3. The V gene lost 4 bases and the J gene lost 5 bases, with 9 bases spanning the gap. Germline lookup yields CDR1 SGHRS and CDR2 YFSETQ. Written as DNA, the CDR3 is TGCGCCAGCAGCGGAGCCTACGAGACCCAGTACTTC. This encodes CASSGAYETQYF.

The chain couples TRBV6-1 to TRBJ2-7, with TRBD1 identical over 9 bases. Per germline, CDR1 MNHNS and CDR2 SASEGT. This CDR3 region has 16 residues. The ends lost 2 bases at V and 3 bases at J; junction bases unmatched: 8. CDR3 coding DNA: TGTGCCAGCAGTGAAAATCCGGGACAGGGAGGCTACGAGCAGTACTTC. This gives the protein CASSENPGQGGYEQYF.

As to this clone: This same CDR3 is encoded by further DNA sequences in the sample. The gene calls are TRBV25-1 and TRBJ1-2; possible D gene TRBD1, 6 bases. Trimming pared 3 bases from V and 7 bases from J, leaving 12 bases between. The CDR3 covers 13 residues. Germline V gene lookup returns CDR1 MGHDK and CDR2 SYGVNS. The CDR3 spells CASSEGGGLGYTF. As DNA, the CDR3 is TGTGCCAGCAGTGAGGGCGGGGGCCTTGGCTACACCTTC.

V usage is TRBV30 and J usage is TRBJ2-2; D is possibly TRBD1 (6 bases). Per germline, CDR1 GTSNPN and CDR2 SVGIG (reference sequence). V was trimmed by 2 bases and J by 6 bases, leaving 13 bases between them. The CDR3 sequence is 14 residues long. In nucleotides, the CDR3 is TGTGCCTGGAGTAACAGGGCATGGGCCGGGGAGCTGTTTTTT. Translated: CAWSNRAWAGELFF.

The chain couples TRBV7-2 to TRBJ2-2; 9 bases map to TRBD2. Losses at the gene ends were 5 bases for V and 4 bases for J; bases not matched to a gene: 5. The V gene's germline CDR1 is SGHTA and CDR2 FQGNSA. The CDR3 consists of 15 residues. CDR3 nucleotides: TGTGCCAGCAGCCGAGTAGCGGGGGCCACCGGGGAGCTGTTTTTT. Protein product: CASSRVAGATGELFF.

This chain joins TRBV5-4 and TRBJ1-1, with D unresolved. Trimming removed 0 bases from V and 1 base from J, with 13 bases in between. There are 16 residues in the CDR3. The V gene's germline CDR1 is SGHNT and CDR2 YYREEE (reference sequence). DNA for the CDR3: TGTGCCAGCAGCTTGGGAGCATCATGGGCGAACACTGAAGCTTTCTTT. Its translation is CASSLGASWANTEAFF.

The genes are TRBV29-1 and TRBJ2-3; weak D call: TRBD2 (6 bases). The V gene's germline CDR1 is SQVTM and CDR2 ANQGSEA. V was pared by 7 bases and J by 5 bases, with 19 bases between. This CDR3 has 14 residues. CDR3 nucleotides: TGCAGCGCTACCGGGAGCATTAACGGAGATACGCAGTATTTT. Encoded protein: CSATGSINGDTQYF.

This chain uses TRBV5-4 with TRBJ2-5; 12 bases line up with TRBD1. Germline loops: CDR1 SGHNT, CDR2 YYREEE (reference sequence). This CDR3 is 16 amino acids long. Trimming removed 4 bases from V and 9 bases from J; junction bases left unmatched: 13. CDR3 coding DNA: TGTGCCAGCAGCGACGGGACAGGGGGCGCGTGGGAGGCCCAGTACTTC. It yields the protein CASSDGTGGAWEAQYF.